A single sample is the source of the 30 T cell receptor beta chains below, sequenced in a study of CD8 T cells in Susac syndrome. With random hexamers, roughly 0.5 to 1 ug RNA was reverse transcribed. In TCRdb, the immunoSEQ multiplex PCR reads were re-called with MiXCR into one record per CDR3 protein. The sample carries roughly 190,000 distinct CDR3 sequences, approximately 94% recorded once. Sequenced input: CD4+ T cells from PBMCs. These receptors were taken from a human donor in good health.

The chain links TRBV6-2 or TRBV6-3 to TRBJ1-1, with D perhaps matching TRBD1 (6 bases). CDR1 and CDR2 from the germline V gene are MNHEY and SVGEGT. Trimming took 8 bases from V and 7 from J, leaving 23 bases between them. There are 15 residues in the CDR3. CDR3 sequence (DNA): TGTGCCAGCGCGAGGCCGTGGGGGCAACCCATTGAAGCTTTCTTT. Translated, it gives CASARPWGQPIEAFF.

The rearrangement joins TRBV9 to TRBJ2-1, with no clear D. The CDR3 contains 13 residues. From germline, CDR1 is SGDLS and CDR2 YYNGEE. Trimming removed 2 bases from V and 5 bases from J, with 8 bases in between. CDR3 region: CASSVTVNNEQFF. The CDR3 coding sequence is TGTGCCAGCAGCGTCACAGTAAACAATGAGCAGTTCTTC.

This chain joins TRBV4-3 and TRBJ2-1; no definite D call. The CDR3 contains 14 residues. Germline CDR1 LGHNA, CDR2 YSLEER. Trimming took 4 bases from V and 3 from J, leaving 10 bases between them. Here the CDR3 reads CASSLRLVYNEQFF. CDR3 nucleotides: TGCGCCAGCAGCCTTCGGCTAGTCTACAATGAGCAGTTCTTC.

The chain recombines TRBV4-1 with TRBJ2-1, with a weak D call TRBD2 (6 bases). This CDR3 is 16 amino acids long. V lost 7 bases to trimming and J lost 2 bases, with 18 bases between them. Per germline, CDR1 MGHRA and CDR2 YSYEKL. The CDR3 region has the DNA TGCGCCAGCATCCGGGAGCCGAGATTGACCTACAATGAGCAGTTCTTC. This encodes CASIREPRLTYNEQFF.

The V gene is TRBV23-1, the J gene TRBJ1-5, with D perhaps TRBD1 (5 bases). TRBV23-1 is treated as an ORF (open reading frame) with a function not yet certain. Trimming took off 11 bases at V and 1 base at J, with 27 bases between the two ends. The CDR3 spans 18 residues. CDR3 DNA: TGCGCCTCCGGGGGGGGGTGTCGAACGGTTTCGAGCAATCAGCCCCAGCATTTT. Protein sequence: CASGGGCRTVSSNQPQHF.

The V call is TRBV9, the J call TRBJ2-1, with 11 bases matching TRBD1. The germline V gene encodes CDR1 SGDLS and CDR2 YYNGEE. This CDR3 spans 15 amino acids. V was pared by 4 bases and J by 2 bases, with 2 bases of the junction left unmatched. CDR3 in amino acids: CASSRTGGTYNEQFF. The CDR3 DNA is TGTGCCAGCAGCAGGACAGGGGGCACCTACAATGAGCAGTTCTTC.

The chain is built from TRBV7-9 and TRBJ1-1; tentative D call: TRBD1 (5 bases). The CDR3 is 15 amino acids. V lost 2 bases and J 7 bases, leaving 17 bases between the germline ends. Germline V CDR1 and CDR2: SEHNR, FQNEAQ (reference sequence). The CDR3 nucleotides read TGTGCCAGCAGCTTAATACAGGTCAACCTCGATGAAGCTTTCTTT. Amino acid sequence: CASSLIQVNLDEAFF.

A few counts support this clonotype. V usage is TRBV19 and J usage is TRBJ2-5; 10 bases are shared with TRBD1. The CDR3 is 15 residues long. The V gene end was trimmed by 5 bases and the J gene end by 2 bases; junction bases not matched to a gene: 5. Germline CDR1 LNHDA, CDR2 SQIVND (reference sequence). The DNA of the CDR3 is TGTGCCAGTAGTTCCGGGACAGGGGTACAAGAGACCCAGTACTTC. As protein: CASSSGTGVQETQYF.

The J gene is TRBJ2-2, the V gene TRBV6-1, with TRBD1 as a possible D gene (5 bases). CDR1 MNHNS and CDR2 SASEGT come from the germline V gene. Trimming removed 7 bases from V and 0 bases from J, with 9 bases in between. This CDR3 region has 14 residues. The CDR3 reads CASNGHSNTGELFF. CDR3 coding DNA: TGTGCCAGCAACGGACATTCGAACACCGGGGAGCTGTTTTTT.

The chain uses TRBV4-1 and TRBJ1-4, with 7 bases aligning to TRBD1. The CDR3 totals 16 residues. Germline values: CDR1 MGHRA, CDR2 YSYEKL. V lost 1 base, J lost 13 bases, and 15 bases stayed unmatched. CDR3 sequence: CASSQGTRTGRGGLFF. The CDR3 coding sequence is TGCGCCAGCAGCCAAGGAACGAGGACAGGTAGAGGGGGACTGTTTTTT.

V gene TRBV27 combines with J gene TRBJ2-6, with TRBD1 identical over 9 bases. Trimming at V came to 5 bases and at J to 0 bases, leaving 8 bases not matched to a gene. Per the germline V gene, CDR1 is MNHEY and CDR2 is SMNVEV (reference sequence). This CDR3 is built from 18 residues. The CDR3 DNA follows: TGTGCCAGCAGTGACCGGGACAGGGTAAGCTCTGGGGCCAACGTCCTGACTTTC. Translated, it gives CASSDRDRVSSGANVLTF.

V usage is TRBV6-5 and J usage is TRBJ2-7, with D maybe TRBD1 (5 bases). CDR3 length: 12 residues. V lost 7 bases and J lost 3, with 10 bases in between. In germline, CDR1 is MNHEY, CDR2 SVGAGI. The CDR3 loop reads CASTGHDYEQYF. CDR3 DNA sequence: TGTGCCAGCACCGGACACGACTACGAGCAGTACTTC.

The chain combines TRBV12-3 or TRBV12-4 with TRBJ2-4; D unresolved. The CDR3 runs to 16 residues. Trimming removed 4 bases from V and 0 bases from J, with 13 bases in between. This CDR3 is CASSSRRSIAKNIQYF. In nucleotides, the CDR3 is TGTGCCAGCAGTTCGCGACGTAGTATAGCCAAAAACATTCAGTACTTC.

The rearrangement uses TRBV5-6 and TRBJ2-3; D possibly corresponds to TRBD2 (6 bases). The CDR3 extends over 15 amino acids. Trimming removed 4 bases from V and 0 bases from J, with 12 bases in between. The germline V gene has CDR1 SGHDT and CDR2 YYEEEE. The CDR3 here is CASSRLGFSTDTQYF. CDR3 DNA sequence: TGTGCCAGCAGCCGACTAGGATTTAGCACAGATACGCAGTATTTT.

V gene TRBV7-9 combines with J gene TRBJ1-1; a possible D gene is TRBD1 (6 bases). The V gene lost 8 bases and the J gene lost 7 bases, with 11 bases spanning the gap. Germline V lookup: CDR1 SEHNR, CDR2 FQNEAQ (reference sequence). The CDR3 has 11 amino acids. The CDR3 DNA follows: TGTGCCAGCTCGGACAGCCATGAAGCTTTCTTT. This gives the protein CASSDSHEAFF.

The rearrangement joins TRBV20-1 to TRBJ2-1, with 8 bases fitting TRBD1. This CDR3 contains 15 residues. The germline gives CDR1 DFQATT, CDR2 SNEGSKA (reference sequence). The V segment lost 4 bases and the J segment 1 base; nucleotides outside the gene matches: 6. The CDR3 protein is CSAMTGVPSYNEQFF. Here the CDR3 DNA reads TGCAGTGCTATGACAGGGGTCCCTTCCTACAATGAGCAGTTCTTC.

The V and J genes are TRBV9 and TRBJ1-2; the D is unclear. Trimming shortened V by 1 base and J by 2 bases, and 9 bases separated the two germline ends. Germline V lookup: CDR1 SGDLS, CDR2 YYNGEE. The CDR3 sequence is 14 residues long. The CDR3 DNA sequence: TGTGCCAGCAGCGTATCAGCCCGGAACTATGGCTACACCTTC. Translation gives CASSVSARNYGYTF.

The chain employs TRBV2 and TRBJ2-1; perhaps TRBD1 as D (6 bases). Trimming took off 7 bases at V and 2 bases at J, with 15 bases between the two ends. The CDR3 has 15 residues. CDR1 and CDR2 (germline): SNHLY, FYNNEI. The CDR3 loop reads CASKSRGTTYNEQFF. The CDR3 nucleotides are TGTGCCAGCAAAAGTAGGGGGACCACCTACAATGAGCAGTTCTTC.

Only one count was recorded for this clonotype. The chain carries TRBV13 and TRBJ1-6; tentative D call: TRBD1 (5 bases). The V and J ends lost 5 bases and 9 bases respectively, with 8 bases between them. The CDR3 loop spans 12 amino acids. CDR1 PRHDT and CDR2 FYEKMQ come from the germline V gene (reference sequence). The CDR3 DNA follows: TGTGCCAGCAGCGCCGGGACTTCACCCCTCCACTTT. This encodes CASSAGTSPLHF.

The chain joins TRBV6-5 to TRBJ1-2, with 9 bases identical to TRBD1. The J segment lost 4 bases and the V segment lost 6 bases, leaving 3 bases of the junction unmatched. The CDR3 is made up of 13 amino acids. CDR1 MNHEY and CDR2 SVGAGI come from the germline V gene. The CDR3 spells CASRPTGGYGYTF. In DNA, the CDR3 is TGTGCCAGCAGGCCGACAGGGGGCTATGGCTACACCTTC.

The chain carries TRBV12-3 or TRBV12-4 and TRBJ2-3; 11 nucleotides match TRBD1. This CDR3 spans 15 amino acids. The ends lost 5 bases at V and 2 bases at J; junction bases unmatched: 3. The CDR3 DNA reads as TGTGCCAGCAGTCGGGACAGGGGGTTCACAGATACGCAGTATTTT. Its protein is CASSRDRGFTDTQYF.

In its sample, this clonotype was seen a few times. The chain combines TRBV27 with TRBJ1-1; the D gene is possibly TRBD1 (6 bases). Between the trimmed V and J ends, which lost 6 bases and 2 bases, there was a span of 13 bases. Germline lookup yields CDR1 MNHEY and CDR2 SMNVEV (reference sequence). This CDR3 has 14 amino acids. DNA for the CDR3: TGTGCCAGCAGCCCTTCCAGGGGTAACACTGAAGCTTTCTTT. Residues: CASSPSRGNTEAFF.

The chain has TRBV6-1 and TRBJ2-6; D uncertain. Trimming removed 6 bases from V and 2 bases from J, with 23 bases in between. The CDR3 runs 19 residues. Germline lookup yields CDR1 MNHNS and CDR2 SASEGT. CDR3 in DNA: TGTGCCAGCAGCCTTGGTCTATGGCAGGCCCCTGCTGGGGCCAACGTCCTGACTTTC. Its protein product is CASSLGLWQAPAGANVLTF.

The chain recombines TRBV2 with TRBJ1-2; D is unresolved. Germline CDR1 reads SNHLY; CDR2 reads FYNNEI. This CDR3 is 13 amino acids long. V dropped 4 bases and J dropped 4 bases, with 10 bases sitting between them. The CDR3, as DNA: TGTGCCAGCAGTGTCTCGCAGTTCTATGGCTACACCTTC. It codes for CASSVSQFYGYTF.

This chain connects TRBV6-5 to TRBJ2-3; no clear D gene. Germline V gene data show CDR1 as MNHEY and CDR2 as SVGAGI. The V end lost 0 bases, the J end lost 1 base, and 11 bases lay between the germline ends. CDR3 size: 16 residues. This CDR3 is CASSYSPSAGTDTQYF. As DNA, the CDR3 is TGTGCCAGCAGTTACTCTCCCAGCGCGGGCACAGATACGCAGTATTTT.

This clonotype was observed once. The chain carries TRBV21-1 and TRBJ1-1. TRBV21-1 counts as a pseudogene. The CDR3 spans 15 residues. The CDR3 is CASSIRHAQNTEAFF. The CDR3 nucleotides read TGTGCCAGCAGCATAAGACACGCTCAGAACACTGAAGCTTTCTTT.

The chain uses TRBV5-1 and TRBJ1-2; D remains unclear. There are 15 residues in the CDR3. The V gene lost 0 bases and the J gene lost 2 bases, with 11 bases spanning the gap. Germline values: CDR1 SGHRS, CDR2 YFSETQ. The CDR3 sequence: CASSLASAANYGYTF. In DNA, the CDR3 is TGCGCCAGCAGCTTGGCCAGCGCAGCAAACTATGGCTACACCTTC.

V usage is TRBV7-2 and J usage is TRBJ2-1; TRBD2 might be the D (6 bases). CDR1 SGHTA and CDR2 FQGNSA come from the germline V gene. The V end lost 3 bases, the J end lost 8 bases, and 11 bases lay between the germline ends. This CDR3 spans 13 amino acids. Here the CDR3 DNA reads TGTGCCAGCAGCTTCTACCAGCGGGATGAGCAGTTCTTC. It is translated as CASSFYQRDEQFF.

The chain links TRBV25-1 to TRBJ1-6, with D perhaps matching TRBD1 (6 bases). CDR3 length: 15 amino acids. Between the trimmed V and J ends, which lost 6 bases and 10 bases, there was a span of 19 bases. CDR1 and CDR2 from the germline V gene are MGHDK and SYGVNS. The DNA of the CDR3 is TGTGCCAGCAGCTTACAGGGTACTTATGGGTCACCCCTCCACTTT. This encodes CASSLQGTYGSPLHF.

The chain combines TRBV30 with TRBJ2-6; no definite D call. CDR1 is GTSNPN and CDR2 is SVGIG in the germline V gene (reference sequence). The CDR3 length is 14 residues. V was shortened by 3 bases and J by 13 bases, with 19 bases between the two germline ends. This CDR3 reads CAWSSGPLSGVLTF. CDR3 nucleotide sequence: TGTGCCTGGAGCTCAGGACCTCTCTCCGGGGTCCTGACTTTC.